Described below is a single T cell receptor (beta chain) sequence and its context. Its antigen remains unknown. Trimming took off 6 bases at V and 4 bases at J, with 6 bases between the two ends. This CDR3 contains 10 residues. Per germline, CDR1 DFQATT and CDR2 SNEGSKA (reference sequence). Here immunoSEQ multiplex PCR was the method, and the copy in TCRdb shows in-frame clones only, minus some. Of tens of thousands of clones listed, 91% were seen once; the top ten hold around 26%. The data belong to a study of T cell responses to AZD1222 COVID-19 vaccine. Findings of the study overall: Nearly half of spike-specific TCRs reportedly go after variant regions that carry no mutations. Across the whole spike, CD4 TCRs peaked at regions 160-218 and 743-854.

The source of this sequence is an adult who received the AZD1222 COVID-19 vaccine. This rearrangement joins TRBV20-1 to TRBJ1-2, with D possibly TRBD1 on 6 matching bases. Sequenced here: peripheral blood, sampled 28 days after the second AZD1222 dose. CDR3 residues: CSAGAYGYTF. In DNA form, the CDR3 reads TGCAGTGCGGGGGCCTATGGCTACACCTTC.